A selection of T cell receptor beta chains follows, all from one sample in a study of blood T cell repertoires in COVID-19. Clones were sequenced by immunoSEQ multiplex PCR, and TCRdb holds only the in-frame ones, with some missing. The sample carries 150,000 to 200,000 clones, less than 90% recorded once. The sample taken for sequencing was peripheral blood. The receptors here all came from a woman between 70 and 85 years old with COVID-19, enrolled during active disease. CDR3s include the opening cysteine and the closing phenylalanine or tryptophan. D genes are given only for firm matches. Rows may omit the clone size; those that give it use once, few, many or a size class.

>-|TRBJ1-6|-|TRBV5-6
CASSPRAGLTSPLHF
TGTGCCAGCAGCCCGAGGGCCGGTTTGACTTCACCCCTCCACTTT
>once|TRBJ1-2|TRBD1|TRBV28
CASSYGQDSYGYTF
TGTGCCAGCAGTTATGGACAGGATAGCTATGGCTACACCTTC
>few|TRBJ2-5|TRBD1|TRBV5-4
CASSLGDRETQYF
TGTGCCAGCAGCTTGGGGGACAGAGAGACCCAGTACTTC
>-|TRBJ2-3|-|TRBV5-5
CASSLDGPVKDTQYF
TGTGCCAGCAGCTTGGATGGGCCCGTTAAAGATACGCAGTATTTT
>-|TRBJ1-2|TRBD1|TRBV28
CASRPWDSGQGNSYGYTF
TGTGCCAGCAGGCCCTGGGATTCCGGACAGGGGAATAGCTATGGCTACACCTTC
>-|TRBJ1-2|TRBD1|TRBV10-3
CAISEKGQGVYGYTF
TGTGCCATCAGTGAGAAGGGACAGGGCGTCTATGGCTACACCTTC
>-|TRBJ1-1|TRBD1|TRBV27
CASSLSRTGTDTEAFF
TGTGCCAGCAGTTTATCCCGGACAGGGACGGACACTGAAGCTTTCTTT
>-|TRBJ2-1|-|TRBV5-1
CASSLDNNEQFF
TGCGCCAGCAGCTTGGATAACAATGAGCAGTTCTTC
>-|TRBJ1-3|-|TRBV28
CASSLEGWSGNTIYF
TGTGCCAGCAGTTTGGAGGGGTGGTCTGGAAACACCATATATTTT
>-|TRBJ2-7|-|TRBV27
CASRRTGTKVYEQYF
TGTGCCAGCAGACGAACCGGGACAAAAGTTTACGAGCAGTACTTC
>-|TRBJ1-5|TRBD1|TRBV27
CASSYGTGVNQPQHF
TGTGCCAGCAGCTACGGGACAGGAGTTAATCAGCCCCAGCATTTT
>-|TRBJ1-1|-|TRBV5-6
CASSLTGFSEAFF
TGTGCCAGCAGCTTGACAGGGTTCTCTGAAGCTTTCTTT
>many|TRBJ1-1|-|TRBV30
CACRQNTEAFF
TGTGCCTGTAGACAGAACACTGAAGCTTTCTTT
>-|TRBJ2-3|TRBD1|TRBV5-1
CASSWDRARTDTQYF
TGCGCCAGCAGCTGGGACAGAGCACGCACAGATACGCAGTATTTT
>-|TRBJ1-1|-|TRBV19
CAIGDNMNTEAFF
TGTGCCATCGGGGACAATATGAACACTGAAGCTTTCTTT
>-|TRBJ1-3|-|TRBV5-1
CASRYVQGHTIYF
TGCGCCAGCAGATACGTACAGGGACACACCATATATTTT
>-|TRBJ1-5|TRBD1|TRBV30
CAWTRTGNQPQHF
TGTGCCTGGACCCGGACAGGGAATCAGCCCCAGCATTTT
>-|TRBJ2-3|TRBD2|TRBV6-6
CASSYIGREGDTQYF
TGTGCCAGCAGTTATATAGGGAGGGAAGGAGATACGCAGTATTTT
>-|TRBJ1-5|-|TRBV6-5
CASSTDPGGNQPQHF
TGTGCCAGCAGCACCGACCCAGGGGGCAATCAGCCCCAGCATTTT
>-|TRBJ1-1|-|TRBV3-1/TRBV3-2
CASSQVFRATEAFF
TGTGCCAGCAGCCAAGTATTCAGGGCCACTGAAGCTTTCTTT
>-|TRBJ1-3|-|TRBV15
CATSRGGGISGNTIYF
TGTGCCACCAGCAGAGGCGGAGGTATATCTGGAAACACCATATATTTT
>-|TRBJ1-2|TRBD1|TRBV5-1
CASSSRGTEGGYTF
TGCGCCAGCAGCTCCCGAGGGACAGAAGGAGGCTACACCTTC
>-|TRBJ2-5|-|TRBV19
CASSIDGGLETQYF
TGTGCCAGTAGTATAGACGGAGGGTTGGAGACCCAGTACTTC
>-|TRBJ1-3|TRBD1|TRBV15
CATSSIFSWTGGNTIYF
TGTGCCACCAGCAGTATTTTCTCATGGACAGGGGGAAACACCATATATTTT
>-|TRBJ1-5|TRBD1|TRBV19
CASRSRDRDQPQHF
TGTGCCAGTAGGAGCCGGGACAGAGATCAGCCCCAGCATTTT
>-|TRBJ2-2|TRBD1|TRBV5-6
CASSVYSAGGEYTGELFF
TGTGCCAGCAGCGTCTACTCTGCAGGGGGCGAGTACACCGGGGAGCTGTTTTTT
>-|TRBJ2-5|-|TRBV24-1
CATSDPDRQETQYF
TGTGCCACCAGTGATCCCGACAGGCAAGAGACCCAGTACTTC
>-|TRBJ1-4|TRBD1|TRBV28
CASSTRTGMREKLFF
TGTGCCAGCAGTACCCGGACAGGGATGAGAGAAAAACTGTTTTTT
>-|TRBJ1-4|-|TRBV2
CASSGQGTTNEKLFF
TGTGCCAGCAGTGGTCAGGGAACAACTAATGAAAAACTGTTTTTT
>-|TRBJ2-2|-|TRBV2
CASSGEGGTGELFF
TGTGCCAGCAGTGGTGAGGGCGGTACCGGGGAGCTGTTTTTT
>-|TRBJ1-5|-|TRBV30
CAWGRGDGNQPQHF
TGTGCCTGGGGGCGGGGGGATGGCAATCAGCCCCAGCATTTT
>-|TRBJ1-1|-|TRBV6-5
CASSYQRGEAFF
TGTGCCAGCAGTTACCAGCGAGGCGAAGCTTTCTTT
>-|TRBJ1-4|TRBD1|TRBV5-1
CASSPQGTNEKLFF
TGCGCCAGCAGCCCACAGGGGACTAATGAAAAACTGTTTTTT
>-|TRBJ1-1|-|TRBV21-1
CASSWDRGLNTEAFF
TGTGCCAGCAGTTGGGACAGAGGACTGAACACTGAAGCTTTCTTT
>-|TRBJ1-6|-|TRBV5-5
CASSLEQGRNSPLHF
TGTGCCAGCAGCTTGGAACAGGGAAGGAATTCACCCCTCCACTTT
>-|TRBJ1-1|-|TRBV5-1
CASSFGSSGTEAFF
TGCGCCAGCAGCTTCGGGTCATCGGGCACTGAAGCTTTCTTT
>once|TRBJ1-2|-|TRBV6-1
CASSEAFRVGYTF
TGTGCCAGCAGTGAGGCGTTTCGGGTTGGCTACACCTTC
>-|TRBJ1-2|-|TRBV30
CAWTTQGRYGYTF
TGTGCCTGGACCACCCAGGGTAGATATGGCTACACCTTC
>-|TRBJ2-1|TRBD1|TRBV18
CASSPFTRGTAYNEQFF
TGTGCCAGCTCACCTTTTACCCGAGGGACAGCCTACAATGAGCAGTTCTTC
>few|TRBJ1-4|-|TRBV7-8
CASSPWASRGNRVEAKLFF
TGTGCCAGCAGCCCATGGGCCAGCAGGGGTAATAGGGTTGAAGCAAAACTGTTTTTT
>few|TRBJ1-4|TRBD1|TRBV28
CASSFPPPTGPKLFF
TGTGCCAGCAGTTTTCCTCCCCCGACAGGGCCAAAACTGTTTTTT
>-|TRBJ1-6|-|TRBV6-1
CASSETRAGVSPLHF
TGTGCCAGCAGTGAAACCCGGGCAGGGGTTTCACCCCTCCACTTT
>-|TRBJ1-6|-|TRBV19
CASSSQDSRSPLHF
TGTGCCAGTAGTTCCCAGGACAGTCGTTCACCCCTCCACTTT
>-|TRBJ2-2|TRBD2|TRBV27
CASSLSPPSGGAAGELFF
TGTGCCAGCAGTTTATCACCCCCAAGCGGGGGGGCTGCCGGGGAGCTGTTTTTT
>-|TRBJ2-3|-|TRBV6-5
CASSQIVGGTDTQYF
TGTGCCAGCAGCCAGATTGTGGGGGGAACAGATACGCAGTATTTT
>-|TRBJ2-7|-|TRBV29-1
CSVEVGTAFGAYEQYF
TGCAGCGTTGAAGTAGGTACAGCCTTCGGGGCCTACGAGCAGTACTTC
>-|TRBJ1-4|TRBD1|TRBV10-3
CAISAAGQVHETNEKLFF
TGTGCCATCAGTGCGGCGGGACAGGTTCACGAGACTAATGAAAAACTGTTTTTT
>few|TRBJ1-1|-|TRBV9
CASSVALGDTEAFF
TGTGCCAGCAGCGTAGCGTTAGGGGACACTGAAGCTTTCTTT
>once|TRBJ2-5|-|TRBV2
CASSEGDSKRTQYF
TGTGCCAGCAGTGAAGGCGACTCCAAGAGAACCCAGTACTTC
>-|TRBJ1-1|TRBD1|TRBV7-8
CASSPDRGYKGTEAFF
TGTGCCAGCAGCCCGGACAGGGGATATAAAGGAACTGAAGCTTTCTTT
>-|TRBJ1-3|-|TRBV3-1/TRBV3-2
CASSQAVAPGNTIYF
TGTGCCAGCAGCCAAGCAGTGGCTCCTGGAAACACCATATATTTT